This TCR beta chain appears in the sequencing data of a study of Graves' ophthalmopathy and Graves' hyperthyroidism. Study-wide points: Among thyroid clonotypes expanded above 0.001 frequency, most also appeared in blood.

Amplification of the TCR beta CDR3 regions used RNA transcripts (as template). The authors performed first-round RT-PCR with HTBI primers and then a second-round multiplex PCR. TCRdb fed the multiplex PCR reads into MiXCR, producing one record per CDR3 protein. Of hundreds of thousands of distinct CDR3 sequences in the sample, about 40% were seen once. This clonotype was detected a few times. Its specificity is not known. Trimming removed 4 bases at V and 6 bases at J, with 13 bases between. CDR1 SGDLS and CDR2 YYNGEE come from the germline V gene. This CDR3 contains 13 residues. The sample was peripheral blood. This rearrangement joins TRBV9 to TRBJ1-2; weak D call: TRBD1 (5 bases). This sequence originates from an adult man with Graves' ophthalmopathy. The CDR3 loop reads CASSPGSFDGYTF. Written as DNA, the CDR3 is TGTGCCAGCAGCCCAGGGAGCTTTGATGGCTACACCTTC.